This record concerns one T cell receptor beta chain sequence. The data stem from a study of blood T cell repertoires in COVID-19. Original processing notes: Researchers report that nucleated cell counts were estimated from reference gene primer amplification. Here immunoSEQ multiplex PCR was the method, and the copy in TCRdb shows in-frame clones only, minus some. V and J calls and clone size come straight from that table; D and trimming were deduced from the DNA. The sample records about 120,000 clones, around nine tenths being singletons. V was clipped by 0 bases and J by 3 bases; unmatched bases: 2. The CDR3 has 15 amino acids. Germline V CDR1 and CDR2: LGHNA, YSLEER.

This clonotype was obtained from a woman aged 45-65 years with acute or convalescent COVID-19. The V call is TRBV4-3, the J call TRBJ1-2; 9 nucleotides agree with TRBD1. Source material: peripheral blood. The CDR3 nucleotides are TGCGCCAGCAGCCAAGAGGGGACAGGGTACTATGGCTACACCTTC. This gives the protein CASSQEGTGYYGYTF.